These 20 T cell receptor beta chains were all obtained from the same sample, sequenced in a study of long-term antiretroviral therapy in people with HIV. At the survey level, the v3.0 immunoSEQ assay was run. Libraries were prepared by immunoSEQ multiplex PCR; TCRdb keeps only in-frame clonotypes and omits some of them. The profile covers 11,000 to 15,000 clones, with around 83% appearing a single time and less than 8% taken by the ten largest. The sample in question was unsorted PBMCs, obtained 0.4 years after starting antiretroviral therapy. These receptors originate from a man aged 25 to 45 with HIV.

The chain is built from TRBV5-1 and TRBJ1-2, with 10 bases that match TRBD1. V was clipped by 2 bases and J by 6 bases; unmatched bases: 7. The CDR3 has 15 residues. Germline V lookup: CDR1 SGHRS, CDR2 YFSETQ. CDR3 loop: CASSFFGTGVHGYTF. As DNA, the CDR3 is TGCGCCAGCAGCTTTTTTGGGACAGGGGTTCATGGCTACACCTTC.

CDR3 nucleotide sequence: TGTGCCAGCAGTTTGCGGGACAGGGGAATTAAAGCTTTCTTT. This encodes CASSLRDRGIKAFF. V gene TRBV28 combines with J gene TRBJ1-1, with TRBD1 matching 10 bases. V shed 3 bases, J shed 9 bases, and the junction held 7 bases outside the gene matches. The germline V gene has CDR1 MDHEN and CDR2 SYDVKM. CDR3 length: 14 residues.

The CDR3 protein is CASSLLGDYNEQFF. CDR3 coding DNA: TGTGCCAGCAGCTTACTTGGGGACTACAATGAGCAGTTCTTC. The chain is built from TRBV7-8 and TRBJ2-1; D remains unclear. Deletions cut 2 bases from V and 3 bases from J, with 8 bases between. The CDR3 runs 14 residues. Germline V gene sequence: CDR1 SGHVS, CDR2 FQNEAQ.

The chain couples TRBV6-6 to TRBJ2-7; D perhaps matches TRBD2 (6 bases). CDR1 and CDR2 (germline): MNHNY, SVGAGI (reference sequence). CDR3 length equals 13 residues. Trimming stripped 6 bases from V and 5 bases from J, with 14 bases between. Here the CDR3 reads CASSRGLPDEQYF. The DNA of the CDR3 is TGTGCCAGCAGCCGGGGACTCCCAGACGAGCAGTACTTC.

This rearrangement joins TRBV5-4 to TRBJ2-3, with D possibly TRBD2 on 6 matching bases. The V gene's germline CDR1 is SGHNT and CDR2 YYREEE (reference sequence). Trimming stripped 5 bases from V and 0 bases from J, with 13 bases between. This CDR3 spans 15 amino acids. CDR3 region: CASRAGTASTDTQYF. In DNA form, the CDR3 reads TGTGCCAGCAGGGCCGGGACTGCCAGCACAGATACGCAGTATTTT. The variable domain in full, completed from reference TRBV5-4 and TRBJ2-3, reads ETGVTQSPTHLIKTRGQQVTLRCSSQSGHNTVSWYQQALGQGPQFIFQYYREEENGRGNFPPRFSGLQFPNYSSELNVNALELDDSALYLCASRAGTASTDTQYFGPGTRLTVL.

J is TRBJ1-6 and V is TRBV15; D is undetermined. This CDR3 region has 15 residues. With 6 bases removed from V and 6 bases from J, the gap between germline ends came to 15 bases. Germline V gene lookup returns CDR1 LNHNV and CDR2 YYDKDF (reference sequence). The CDR3 nucleotides are TGTGCCACCAGTACCCGACGGGGTACTAATTCACCCCTCCACTTT. Its translation is CATSTRRGTNSPLHF.

This clone was counted a few times. The rearrangement joins TRBV4-1 to TRBJ2-4; D is ambiguous. This CDR3 is built from 13 residues. Deletions cut 1 base from V and 7 bases from J, with 8 bases between. CDR1 MGHRA and CDR2 YSYEKL come from the germline V gene. CDR3 in amino acids: CASSQVGNNIQYF. CDR3 nucleotides: TGCGCCAGCAGCCAAGTGGGTAACAACATTCAGTACTTC.

This rearrangement joins TRBV28 to TRBJ1-2, with 8 positions matching TRBD1. J gave up 3 bases and V 2 bases, and 8 bases lay outside the gene matches. Germline-derived CDR1 and CDR2 are MDHEN and SYDVKM. CDR3 length: 16 amino acids. CDR3 in amino acids: CASSLPPGGSYYGYTF. Here the CDR3 DNA reads TGTGCCAGCAGTTTACCCCCAGGGGGCTCTTACTATGGCTACACCTTC.

CDR3 protein: CASRSGKGDGGGLYF. Here the CDR3 DNA reads TGTGCCAGCAGGTCGGGCAAGGGGGATGGTGGAGGTTTGTACTTC. The rearrangement uses TRBV28 and TRBJ2-5; D might be TRBD1 (6 bases). This CDR3 is 15 amino acids long. The V gene lost 6 bases and the J gene lost 13 bases, with 27 bases spanning the gap. Per the germline V gene, CDR1 is MDHEN and CDR2 is SYDVKM.

V and J are TRBV9 and TRBJ2-3; 11 positions agree with TRBD2. This CDR3 is 16 amino acids long. The germline V gene encodes CDR1 SGDLS and CDR2 YYNGEE. The V gene end was trimmed by 4 bases and the J gene end by 6 bases; junction bases not matched to a gene: 10. This CDR3 reads CASSLTPSGGSDTQYF. The CDR3 coding sequence is TGTGCCAGCAGCCTCACCCCTAGCGGGGGGTCCGATACGCAGTATTTT.

The CDR3 DNA reads TGTGCCAGTACCCCCGGCTCGTATAGCAATCAGCCCCAGCATTTT. Protein product: CASTPGSYSNQPQHF. The chain combines TRBV19 with TRBJ1-5, with unresolved D. This CDR3 is 15 amino acids long. CDR1 and CDR2 from the germline V gene are LNHDA and SQIVND (reference sequence). V lost 7 bases, J lost 0 bases, and 13 bases lay in between.

The rearrangement joins TRBV29-1 to TRBJ2-7; no firm D call. The CDR3 loop spans 10 amino acids. Germline assignment: CDR1 SQVTM and CDR2 ANQGSEA. Trimming removed 5 bases at V and 1 base at J, with 3 bases between. CDR3 bases: TGCAGCGTTCTATCCTACGAGCAGTACTTC. The encoded protein is CSVLSYEQYF.

The V gene is TRBV18, the J gene TRBJ2-7; D call uncertain. V was clipped by 2 bases and J by 2 bases, with 7 bases between them. The CDR3 runs 13 residues. From germline, CDR1 is KGHSH and CDR2 LQKENI. CDR3 sequence (DNA): TGTGCCAGCTCACCAGACCCTACCTACGAGCAGTACTTC. The encoded protein is CASSPDPTYEQYF.

The rearrangement joins TRBV7-9 to TRBJ1-5, with a possible D match to TRBD1 (5 bases). Trimming took off 5 bases at V and 1 base at J, with 12 bases between the two ends. Germline V gives CDR1 SEHNR, CDR2 FQNEAQ (reference sequence). This CDR3 is built from 15 residues. The CDR3 coding sequence is TGTGCCAGCAGCCCGGTAGGGGCCAGCAATCAGCCCCAGCATTTT. Translating it yields CASSPVGASNQPQHF.

The V call is TRBV29-1, the J call TRBJ1-2, with D perhaps TRBD1 (5 bases). The CDR3 spans 14 residues. Trimming took off 6 bases at V and 4 bases at J, with 18 bases between the two ends. Germline lookup yields CDR1 SQVTM and CDR2 ANQGSEA. The CDR3, as DNA: TGCAGCGTCAAAATTCAGGGAGGGAGCTATGGCTACACCTTC. Translation gives CSVKIQGGSYGYTF.

This clone occurred a few times. The chain is built from TRBV7-2 and TRBJ1-5; D is uncertain. The CDR3 spans 12 residues. Trimming removed 3 bases from V and 4 bases from J, with 4 bases in between. Per the germline V gene, CDR1 is SGHTA and CDR2 is FQGNSA. This chain's CDR3 is CASSFMNQPQHF. The CDR3 DNA follows: TGTGCCAGCAGCTTTATGAATCAGCCCCAGCATTTT. Variable domain in full (rest from reference TRBV7-2 and TRBJ1-5): GAGVSQSPSNKVTEKGKDVELRCDPISGHTALYWYRQSLGQGLEFLIYFQGNSAPDKSGLPSDRFSAERTGGSVSTLTIQRTQQEDSAVYLCASSFMNQPQHFGDGTRLSIL.

The chain recombines TRBV27 with TRBJ1-2, with D hard to call. Germline V gene lookup returns CDR1 MNHEY and CDR2 SMNVEV (reference sequence). This CDR3 spans 14 amino acids. The V and J ends lost 3 bases and 0 bases respectively, with 8 bases between them. CDR3 coding DNA: TGTGCCAGCAGTTTTGGGCAGGCTAACTATGGCTACACCTTC. Translated, it gives CASSFGQANYGYTF.

V and J are TRBV4-1 and TRBJ2-1, with D possibly matching TRBD2 (7 bases). Germline assignment: CDR1 MGHRA and CDR2 YSYEKL. The CDR3 runs to 13 residues. The ends were cut back, 4 bases at V and 6 bases at J, with 10 bases in the middle. The CDR3 DNA reads as TGCGCCAGCAGCCGACGGGGGGCCAATGAGCAGTTCTTC. Encoded protein: CASSRRGANEQFF.

The chain employs TRBV7-8 and TRBJ1-4; D gene unclear. The germline CDR1 and CDR2 sequences are SGHVS and FQNEAQ. This CDR3 region has 16 residues. The V end was cut by 1 base, the J end by 0 bases, with 9 bases between. The CDR3 coding sequence is TGTGCCAGCAGCTTAGAGGACCTAGCAACTAATGAAAAACTGTTTTTT. Its protein is CASSLEDLATNEKLFF.

The count of this clone is one. The rearrangement joins TRBV19 to TRBJ1-1, with D tentatively TRBD1 (5 bases). The germline V gene encodes CDR1 LNHDA and CDR2 SQIVND (reference sequence). Trimming shortened V by 7 bases and J by 2 bases, and 14 bases separated the two germline ends. CDR3 size: 14 residues. The CDR3 spells CASTHLGANTEAFF. The DNA of the CDR3 is TGTGCCAGTACCCACCTCGGGGCTAACACTGAAGCTTTCTTT.